This T cell receptor beta chain was obtained from a study of blood T cell repertoires in COVID-19. Study at large: Some COVID-19 samples were acute and others convalescent; all came from the United States, Italy and Spain.

As handled by the study authors: Amplification from reference gene primers served as the basis for estimated nucleated cell counts. The data were produced by immunoSEQ multiplex PCR, yet TCRdb's version contains in-frame clones alone and is incomplete. V and J calls and clone size are copied from that table; D and trimming were computed from the DNA. The sample lists 75,000 to 95,000 clones, 70% to 80% occurring once. This clone showed up just a few times. The TCR originated in a woman of 80 years or more with active or convalescent COVID-19. Sequenced input: peripheral blood.

CDR3 in DNA: TGTGCCAGCAGCCCAGGGACAGGCTATGGCTACACCTTC. It translates to CASSPGTGYGYTF. This chain connects TRBV6-2 or TRBV6-3 to TRBJ1-2; 8 bases align to TRBD1. CDR1 is MNHEY, CDR2 SVGEGT, per germline. After removal of 6 bases from V and 4 bases from J, the junction contained 4 bases not matched to a gene. CDR3 length: 13 residues.